These 17 T cell receptor beta chains were all obtained from the same sample, sequenced in a study of T cell repertoires in cytomegalovirus infection. TCRdb itself ran the reads through MiXCR, one entry per CDR3 protein. The table includes about 250,000 distinct CDR3 sequences, roughly 6.5% detected once. Sequencing was carried out using PBMCs. These receptors came from a human donor in good health (CMV status not recorded). Some clones in this sample may be carry-over from other donors' samples.

Only a few counts were recorded for this clonotype. This chain links TRBV14 with TRBJ1-1; no reliable D call. This CDR3 has 12 amino acids. Germline CDR1 and CDR2: SGHDN and FVKESK. Trimming took 5 bases from V and 11 from J, leaving 15 bases between them. CDR3 in DNA: TGTGCCAGCAGCAGCTACCCGGAACACGCTTTCTTT. Protein product: CASSSYPEHAFF.

This clonotype was counted ten times or more. The gene calls are TRBV25-1 and TRBJ2-5; TRBD1 aligns across 7 bases. The J segment lost 3 bases and the V segment lost 6 bases, leaving 4 bases of the junction unmatched. Germline V gene data show CDR1 as MGHDK and CDR2 as SYGVNS. The CDR3 has 13 amino acids. The CDR3 coding sequence is TGTGCCAGCAGCGCGGACAGGAAAGAGACCCAGTACTTC. Protein product: CASSADRKETQYF. Based on the CDR3 plus reference TRBV25-1 and TRBJ2-5, the full variable domain is EADIYQTPRYLVIGTGKKITLECSQTMGHDKMYWYQQDPGMELHLIHYSYGVNSTEKGDLSSESTVSRIRTEHFPLTLESARPSHTSQYLCASSADRKETQYFGPGTRLLVL.

This clonotype was detected a few times. V and J are TRBV9 and TRBJ2-1, with D unclear. The CDR3 length is 13 residues. Trimming pared 0 bases from V and 4 bases from J, leaving 5 bases between. Per the germline V gene, CDR1 is SGDLS and CDR2 is YYNGEE. For the CDR3, the DNA is TGTGCCAGCAGCGTAGATCTGTACAATGAGCAGTTCTTC. This gives the protein CASSVDLYNEQFF.

The chain combines TRBV28 with TRBJ2-1; no clear D. The CDR3 totals 13 residues. V shed 7 bases and J shed 8 bases, with 15 bases lying between them. Germline CDR1 is MDHEN and CDR2 is SYDVKM. The CDR3 loop reads CASNSDPNDEQFF. The CDR3 DNA follows: TGTGCCAGCAACTCGGACCCGAATGATGAGCAGTTCTTC. The variable domain in full, completed from reference TRBV28 and TRBJ2-1, reads DVKVTQSSRYLVKRTGEKVFLECVQDMDHENMFWYRQDPGLGLRLIYFSYDVKMKEKGDIPEGYSVSREKKERFSLILESASTNQTSMYLCASNSDPNDEQFFGPGTRLTVL.

The table lists this clonotype with many counts. The genes are TRBV7-3 and TRBJ2-2; 9 nucleotides agree with TRBD1. After removal of 5 bases from V and 5 bases from J, the junction contained 6 bases not matched to a gene. CDR1 is SGHTA, CDR2 FQGTGA, per germline. CDR3 length: 15 amino acids. In DNA, the CDR3 is TGTGCCAGCAGCGAACACAGGGGGCGAACCGGGGAGCTGTTTTTT. Amino acids: CASSEHRGRTGELFF.

In this sample, this clonotype turned up many times. The chain recombines TRBV7-2 with TRBJ2-7; D not certain. This CDR3 is 14 amino acids long. Trimming left V 5 bases short and J 0 bases short, with 11 bases between. Germline V lookup: CDR1 SGHTA, CDR2 FQGNSA. DNA for the CDR3: TGTGCCAGCAGCCTGACTTTTACCTCCTACGAGCAGTACTTC. It is translated as CASSLTFTSYEQYF.

This clonotype was recorded at least ten times. The rearrangement joins TRBV7-3 to TRBJ2-1, with D uncertain. The CDR3 runs 13 residues. CDR1 and CDR2 (germline): SGHTA, FQGTGA. Trimming removed 6 bases from V and 5 bases from J, with 11 bases in between. The chain's CDR3 is CASSFQRDNEQFF. DNA of the CDR3: TGTGCCAGCAGTTTCCAAAGAGACAATGAGCAGTTCTTC.

The rearrangement links TRBV30 to TRBJ2-1; maybe TRBD2 (5 bases). CDR1 and CDR2 from the germline V gene are GTSNPN and SVGIG (reference sequence). The CDR3 extends over 12 amino acids. Between the trimmed V and J ends, which lost 2 bases and 9 bases, there was a span of 11 bases. The CDR3 loop is CAWSPREGEQFF. CDR3 coding DNA: TGTGCCTGGAGTCCCCGAGAGGGTGAGCAGTTCTTC.

This clonotype was counted many times. V usage is TRBV19 and J usage is TRBJ2-4; possible D gene TRBD2, 6 bases. Germline CDR1 reads LNHDA; CDR2 reads SQIVND (reference sequence). V was cut by 2 bases and J by 7 bases, with 15 bases left in between. This CDR3 has 15 amino acids. The CDR3, as DNA: TGTGCCAGTAGTATAATAGACACGGCGGGGAACATTCAGTACTTC. Its protein product is CASSIIDTAGNIQYF.

This clonotype was recorded many times. The chain couples TRBV11-2 to TRBJ2-7; weak D call: TRBD1 (6 bases). The CDR3 runs to 13 residues. V was cut by 5 bases and J by 6 bases, with 14 bases left in between. Germline V gene sequence: CDR1 SGHAT, CDR2 FQNNGV. CDR3 sequence reads: CASSLSRGSEQYF. The CDR3 DNA follows: TGTGCCAGCAGCCTCAGCAGGGGCTCCGAGCAGTACTTC. Full variable domain (remainder filled in from reference TRBV11-2 and TRBJ2-7): EAGVAQSPRYKIIEKRQSVAFWCNPISGHATLYWYQQILGQGPKLLIQFQNNGVVDDSQLPKDRFSAERLKGVDSTLKIQPAKLEDSAVYLCASSLSRGSEQYFGPGTRLTVT.

This clonotype showed up many times. For the CDR3, the DNA is TGTGCCAGCAGTTACCCGGCAGGGGGCCGGGGGGAGCAGTACTTC. It specifies CASSYPAGGRGEQYF. The chain joins TRBV6-5 to TRBJ2-7; 8 bases are a match to TRBD1. After removal of 2 bases from V and 7 bases from J, the junction contained 10 bases not matched to a gene. The CDR3 extends over 15 amino acids. CDR1 and CDR2 (germline): MNHEY, SVGAGI.

The chain has TRBV29-1 and TRBJ2-6; tentatively, D is TRBD2 (5 bases). Trimming pared 7 bases from V and 0 bases from J, leaving 10 bases between. The V gene's germline CDR1 is SQVTM and CDR2 ANQGSEA. The CDR3 has 14 residues. CDR3 protein: CSADRGSGANVLTF. CDR3 coding DNA: TGCAGCGCAGATCGGGGCTCTGGGGCCAACGTCCTGACTTTC.

This clonotype was seen repeatedly, ten times or more. The V and J genes are TRBV28 and TRBJ1-1; D may be TRBD1 (5 bases). Germline values: CDR1 MDHEN, CDR2 SYDVKM. CDR3 length: 16 residues. V lost 3 bases and J 2 bases, leaving 16 bases between the germline ends. CDR3 residues: CASSFLGRQANTEAFF. DNA for the CDR3: TGTGCCAGCAGTTTCCTGGGGCGGCAGGCTAACACTGAAGCTTTCTTT. The full variable domain, rest sourced from reference TRBV28 and TRBJ1-1, is DVKVTQSSRYLVKRTGEKVFLECVQDMDHENMFWYRQDPGLGLRLIYFSYDVKMKEKGDIPEGYSVSREKKERFSLILESASTNQTSMYLCASSFLGRQANTEAFFGQGTRLTVV.

This clonotype has a count of ten or more. CDR3 sequence: CASSLGGDYGYTF. In nucleotides, the CDR3 is TGTGCCAGCAGCCTCGGGGGGGACTATGGCTACACCTTC. The chain has TRBV7-2 and TRBJ1-2, with D possibly being TRBD1 (5 bases). V was cut by 5 bases and J by 3 bases, with 10 bases left in between. This CDR3 has 13 amino acids. CDR1 SGHTA and CDR2 FQGNSA come from the germline V gene.

This clonotype was counted many times. The chain is built from TRBV28 and TRBJ2-4, with 8 bases lining up with TRBD1. V lost 6 bases and J lost 7; bases outside the gene matches: 11. Germline V gene sequence: CDR1 MDHEN, CDR2 SYDVKM. The CDR3 sequence is 15 residues long. This CDR3 is CASSPSGQGGNIQYF. The CDR3 coding sequence is TGTGCCAGCAGCCCGTCCGGACAGGGCGGGAACATTCAGTACTTC. Drawing the rest from reference TRBV28 and TRBJ2-4, the complete variable domain is DVKVTQSSRYLVKRTGEKVFLECVQDMDHENMFWYRQDPGLGLRLIYFSYDVKMKEKGDIPEGYSVSREKKERFSLILESASTNQTSMYLCASSPSGQGGNIQYFGAGTRLSVL.

This clonotype occurred many times. The chain uses TRBV5-5 and TRBJ2-1; possible D gene TRBD1, 6 bases. Trimming removed 3 bases from V and 9 bases from J, with 19 bases in between. Germline values: CDR1 SGHKS, CDR2 YYEKEE (reference sequence). CDR3 length: 15 amino acids. CDR3 bases: TGTGCCAGCAGCTCGAAAGGGGGAGTTTTAGGTGAGCAGTTCTTC. It is translated as CASSSKGGVLGEQFF.

This clonotype was observed a few times. The gene calls are TRBV2 and TRBJ2-5; tentatively, D is TRBD1 (6 bases). V was cut by 6 bases and J by 0 bases, with 11 bases left in between. The CDR3 runs to 14 residues. Germline-derived CDR1 and CDR2 are SNHLY and FYNNEI. The CDR3 here is CASRGDKYQETQYF. CDR3 sequence (DNA): TGTGCCAGCAGAGGGGACAAGTACCAAGAGACCCAGTACTTC.